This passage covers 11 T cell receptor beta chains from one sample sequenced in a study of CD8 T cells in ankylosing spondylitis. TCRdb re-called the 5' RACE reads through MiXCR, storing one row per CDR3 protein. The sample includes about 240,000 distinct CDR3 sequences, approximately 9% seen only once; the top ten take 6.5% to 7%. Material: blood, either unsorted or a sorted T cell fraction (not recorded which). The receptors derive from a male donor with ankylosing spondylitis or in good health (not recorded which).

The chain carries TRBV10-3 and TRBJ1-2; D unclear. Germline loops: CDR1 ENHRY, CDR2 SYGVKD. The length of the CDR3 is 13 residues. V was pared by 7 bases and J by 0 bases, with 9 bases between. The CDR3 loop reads CAITPQANYGYTF. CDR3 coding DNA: TGTGCCATCACCCCACAAGCTAACTATGGCTACACCTTC.

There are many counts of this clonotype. The chain's CDR3 is CASHRGNSFYTF. In DNA, the CDR3 is TGTGCCTCCCACCGGGGGAATTCATTCTACACCTTC. The V and J genes are TRBV19 and TRBJ1-2; D might be TRBD1 (5 bases). Germline V gene lookup returns CDR1 LNHDA and CDR2 SQIVND (reference sequence). Trimming cost V 11 bases and J 10 bases, with 20 bases left between them. The CDR3 runs to 12 residues.

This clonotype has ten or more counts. The CDR3 coding sequence is TGTGCCAGCTCCTTAGCGTTTTATAGCACAGATACGCAGTATTTT. Translation: CASSLAFYSTDTQYF. This rearrangement joins TRBV9 to TRBJ2-3; TRBD2 is a possible D gene (5 bases). Trimming stripped 7 bases from V and 0 bases from J, with 15 bases between. Looked up from germline, CDR1 is SGDLS and CDR2 is YYNGEE. This CDR3 is built from 15 residues. Filled out from reference TRBV9 and TRBJ2-3, the complete variable domain reads DSGVTQTPKHLITATGQRVTLRCSPRSGDLSVYWYQQSLDQGLQFLIQYYNGEERAKGNILERFSAQQFPDLHSELNLSSLELGDSALYFCASSLAFYSTDTQYFGPGTRLTVL.

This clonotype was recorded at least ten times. In DNA form, the CDR3 reads TGCGCCAGCAGCCAAGATAGGGTAGGGGGTACTGAAAAACTGTTTTTT. Residues: CASSQDRVGGTEKLFF. The V call is TRBV4-3, the J call TRBJ1-4, with D possibly TRBD1 on 6 matching bases. The CDR3 extends over 16 amino acids. V lost 0 bases to trimming and J lost 7 bases, with 15 bases between them. Germline V gives CDR1 LGHNA, CDR2 YSLEER.

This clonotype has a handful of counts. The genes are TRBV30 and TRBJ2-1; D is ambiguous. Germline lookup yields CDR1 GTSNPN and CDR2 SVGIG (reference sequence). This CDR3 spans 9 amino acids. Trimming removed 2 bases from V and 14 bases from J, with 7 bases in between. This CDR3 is CAWSRPEFF. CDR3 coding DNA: TGTGCCTGGAGTCGTCCGGAGTTCTTC.

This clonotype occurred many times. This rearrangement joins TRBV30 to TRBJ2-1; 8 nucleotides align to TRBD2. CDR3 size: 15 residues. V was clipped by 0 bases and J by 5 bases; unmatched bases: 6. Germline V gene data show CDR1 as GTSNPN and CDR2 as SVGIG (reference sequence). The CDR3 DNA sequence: TGTGCCTGGAGTGTGTTAGCGGGACTCCACAATGAGCAGTTCTTC. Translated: CAWSVLAGLHNEQFF.

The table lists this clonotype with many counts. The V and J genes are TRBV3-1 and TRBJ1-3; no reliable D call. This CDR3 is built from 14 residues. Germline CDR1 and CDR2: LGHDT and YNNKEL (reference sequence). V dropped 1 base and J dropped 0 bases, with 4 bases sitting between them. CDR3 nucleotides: TGTGCCAGCAGCCAAGCCGGCTCTGGAAACACCATATATTTT. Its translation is CASSQAGSGNTIYF.

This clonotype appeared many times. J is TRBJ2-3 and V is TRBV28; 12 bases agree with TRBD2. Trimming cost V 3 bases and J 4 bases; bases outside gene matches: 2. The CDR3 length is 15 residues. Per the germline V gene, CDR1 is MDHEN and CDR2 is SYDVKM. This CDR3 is CASSLTSGRADTQYF. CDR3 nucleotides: TGTGCCAGCAGTTTGACTAGCGGGAGAGCAGATACGCAGTATTTT.

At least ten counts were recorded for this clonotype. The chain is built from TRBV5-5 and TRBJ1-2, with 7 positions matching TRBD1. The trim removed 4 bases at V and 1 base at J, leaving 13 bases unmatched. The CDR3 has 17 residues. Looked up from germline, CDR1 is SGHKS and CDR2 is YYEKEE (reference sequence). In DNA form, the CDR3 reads TGTGCCAGCAGCCCCTCCTGGGACAGATCGGATAACTATGGCTACACCTTC. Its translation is CASSPSWDRSDNYGYTF.

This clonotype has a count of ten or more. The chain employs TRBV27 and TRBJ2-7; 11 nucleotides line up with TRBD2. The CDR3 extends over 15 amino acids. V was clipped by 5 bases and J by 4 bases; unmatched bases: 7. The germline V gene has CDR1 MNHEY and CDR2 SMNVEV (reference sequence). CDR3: CASSKTGTSGYEQYF. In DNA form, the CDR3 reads TGTGCCAGCAGTAAGACCGGGACTAGCGGATACGAGCAGTACTTC.

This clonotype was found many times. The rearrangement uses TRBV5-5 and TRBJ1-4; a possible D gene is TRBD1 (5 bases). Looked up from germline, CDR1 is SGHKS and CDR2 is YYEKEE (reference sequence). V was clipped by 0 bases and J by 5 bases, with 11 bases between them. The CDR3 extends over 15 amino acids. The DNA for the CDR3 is TGTGCCAGCAGCTTGGCCTTTTGGGGGAATGAAAAACTGTTTTTT. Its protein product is CASSLAFWGNEKLFF.